This T cell receptor (beta chain) emerged from a study of T cells after yellow fever vaccination. Template switching with 5'RACE generated the TCR cDNA and added a universal primer site and UMIs. MiXCR was run by TCRdb on the 5' RACE reads, yielding one entry per CDR3 protein. The sample lists 200,000 to 300,000 distinct CDR3 sequences, 10% to 15% occurring once. The CDR3 sequence is 16 residues long. V was clipped by 3 bases and J by 4 bases; unmatched bases: 8. Germline V gives CDR1 MGHDK, CDR2 SYGVNS. As concerns this clonotype: Its antigen remains unidentified.

Study results and caveats: Within FACS-sorted repertoires, abundant clonotypes contaminating from the bulk population could be present. It was a small share of clonotypes that appeared in both CD4 and CD8 compartments.

Material: CD4+ T cells sorted from PBMCs, obtained 45 days after the yellow fever booster vaccination. The chain carries TRBV25-1 and TRBJ2-4, with TRBD2 matching over 8 bases. The source of this sequence is a man in his thirties or forties who received the YFV17D yellow fever vaccine. This CDR3 is CASSDPLSGRKNIQYF. As DNA, the CDR3 is TGTGCCAGCAGTGACCCCCTGAGCGGGAGAAAAAACATTCAGTACTTC.